A single sample gave rise to the 10 T cell receptor beta chains below, sequenced in a study of blood T cell repertoires in COVID-19. Clones were sequenced by immunoSEQ multiplex PCR, and TCRdb holds only the in-frame ones, with some missing. The table includes around 200,000 clones, roughly 89% detected once. Sequencing was done on a sample of peripheral blood. The receptors derive from a man between 35 and 55 years old with acute or convalescent COVID-19.

This rearrangement joins TRBV6-5 to TRBJ2-3, with D unresolved. Trimming cost V 6 bases and J 3 bases, with 16 bases left between them. Germline V gene sequence: CDR1 MNHEY, CDR2 SVGAGI. CDR3 length: 15 amino acids. The CDR3 reads CASSPSTPGTDTQYF. The CDR3 DNA sequence: TGTGCCAGCAGCCCCAGTACCCCGGGTACAGATACGCAGTATTTT.

V usage is TRBV10-3 and J usage is TRBJ1-3; TRBD1 aligns across 7 bases. Looked up from germline, CDR1 is ENHRY and CDR2 is SYGVKD. The CDR3 covers 13 residues. With V trimmed by 9 bases and J by 2 bases, 4 bases remained unmatched. CDR3 sequence (DNA): TGTGCCATAGGGACAGAAGCTGGAAACACCATATATTTT. Translation gives CAIGTEAGNTIYF.

V usage is TRBV5-4 and J usage is TRBJ1-1; TRBD1 aligns across 7 bases. V gave up 5 bases and J gave up 0 bases; unmatched junction bases: 4. There are 14 residues in the CDR3. Germline assignment: CDR1 SGHNT and CDR2 YYREEE (reference sequence). The CDR3: CASRVGQMNTEAFF. The DNA for the CDR3 is TGTGCCAGCAGAGTGGGACAGATGAACACTGAAGCTTTCTTT.

Notes on this clone: Other DNA sequences in the sample encode the same CDR3. The chain recombines TRBV28 with TRBJ1-1, with D possibly TRBD1 on 5 matching bases. V lost 6 bases and J 6 bases, leaving 8 bases between the germline ends. CDR3 length equals 11 residues. Germline CDR1 and CDR2: MDHEN and SYDVKM. The CDR3 DNA reads TGTGCCAGCAGGGGGCGCCCTGAAGCTTTCTTT. It is translated as CASRGRPEAFF.

The sample holds a few counts of this clone. The rearrangement joins TRBV2 to TRBJ1-1; tentatively, D is TRBD1 (5 bases). Trimming removed 2 bases at V and 1 base at J, with 8 bases between. There are 14 residues in the CDR3. Germline CDR1 and CDR2: SNHLY and FYNNEI. CDR3 coding DNA: TGTGCCAGCAGTGAAAGGGGCGGGAACACTGAAGCTTTCTTT. Translated: CASSERGGNTEAFF. Filled out from reference TRBV2 and TRBJ1-1, the complete variable domain reads EPEVTQTPSHQVTQMGQEVILRCVPISNHLYFYWYRQILGQKVEFLVSFYNNEISEKSEIFDDQFSVERPDGSNFTLKIRSTKLEDSAMYFCASSERGGNTEAFFGQGTRLTVV.

DNA of the CDR3: TGTGCCAGCAGTGCCCCGGGACAGGGCCTAGCCTATAATTCACCCCTCCACTTT. It codes for CASSAPGQGLAYNSPLHF. The V call is TRBV6-1, the J call TRBJ1-6; 9 nucleotides align to TRBD1. The CDR3 has 18 residues. The V gene end was trimmed by 4 bases and the J gene end by 2 bases; junction bases not matched to a gene: 9. Germline CDR1 MNHNS, CDR2 SASEGT.

V gene TRBV11-1 combines with J gene TRBJ2-7; maybe TRBD2 (5 bases). This CDR3 spans 13 amino acids. V was cut by 5 bases and J by 1 base, with 9 bases left in between. The germline CDR1 and CDR2 sequences are SGHAT and FQDESV (reference sequence). The CDR3 is CASSRGQSYEQYF. CDR3 DNA: TGTGCCAGCAGCCGAGGGCAGTCCTACGAGCAGTACTTC.

This chain connects TRBV27 to TRBJ2-7; 7 bases are a match to TRBD1. CDR3 length: 12 residues. Germline V gene lookup returns CDR1 MNHEY and CDR2 SMNVEV (reference sequence). The junction had 3 bases not matched to a gene; V was cut back by 4 bases and J by 6 bases. The DNA for the CDR3 is TGTGCCAGCAGTTCGACAGGGCGCGAGCAGTACTTC. This translates into CASSSTGREQYF.

This chain links TRBV5-1 with TRBJ2-3; 10 bases align to TRBD2. The V segment lost 2 bases and the J segment 5 bases; nucleotides outside the gene matches: 5. From germline, CDR1 is SGHRS and CDR2 YFSETQ. CDR3 length: 15 residues. The CDR3 here is CASSFGLAGVDTQYF. In nucleotides, the CDR3 is TGCGCCAGCAGCTTCGGGCTAGCGGGGGTAGATACGCAGTATTTT. Filled out from reference TRBV5-1 and TRBJ2-3, the complete variable domain reads KAGVTQTPRYLIKTRGQQVTLSCSPISGHRSVSWYQQTPGQGLQFLFEYFSETQRNKGNFPGRFSGRQFSNSRSEMNVSTLELGDSALYLCASSFGLAGVDTQYFGPGTRLTVL.

This chain uses TRBV6-6 with TRBJ1-4; 7 positions agree with TRBD1. The length of the CDR3 is 14 residues. Losses at the gene ends were 9 bases for V and 3 bases for J; bases not matched to a gene: 7. CDR1 and CDR2 from the germline V gene are MNHNY and SVGAGI (reference sequence). As DNA, the CDR3 is TGTGCCAGTTCTAGGGACAGCGCTAATGAAAAACTGTTTTTT. Protein sequence: CASSRDSANEKLFF.